This T cell receptor (beta chain) is from a study of blood T cell repertoires in COVID-19. Study information: Samples taken during acute and convalescent COVID-19 were collected in the United States, Italy and Spain.

Sequenced by immunoSEQ multiplex PCR; TCRdb stores in-frame clones only, minus some. The table includes some 180,000 clones, 75% to 85% detected once. Germline values: CDR1 SGHAT, CDR2 FQNNGV. The CDR3 length is 12 residues. The germline V and J ends were trimmed by 5 bases and 6 bases, with 11 bases remaining between them. The chain uses TRBV11-2 and TRBJ2-7, with D unclear. Specimen: peripheral blood. The TCR comes from a woman at least 80 years old with COVID-19, enrolled during active disease. The CDR3 sequence: CASSPGGSEQYF. The CDR3 DNA follows: TGTGCCAGCAGCCCGGGTGGCTCCGAGCAGTACTTC.